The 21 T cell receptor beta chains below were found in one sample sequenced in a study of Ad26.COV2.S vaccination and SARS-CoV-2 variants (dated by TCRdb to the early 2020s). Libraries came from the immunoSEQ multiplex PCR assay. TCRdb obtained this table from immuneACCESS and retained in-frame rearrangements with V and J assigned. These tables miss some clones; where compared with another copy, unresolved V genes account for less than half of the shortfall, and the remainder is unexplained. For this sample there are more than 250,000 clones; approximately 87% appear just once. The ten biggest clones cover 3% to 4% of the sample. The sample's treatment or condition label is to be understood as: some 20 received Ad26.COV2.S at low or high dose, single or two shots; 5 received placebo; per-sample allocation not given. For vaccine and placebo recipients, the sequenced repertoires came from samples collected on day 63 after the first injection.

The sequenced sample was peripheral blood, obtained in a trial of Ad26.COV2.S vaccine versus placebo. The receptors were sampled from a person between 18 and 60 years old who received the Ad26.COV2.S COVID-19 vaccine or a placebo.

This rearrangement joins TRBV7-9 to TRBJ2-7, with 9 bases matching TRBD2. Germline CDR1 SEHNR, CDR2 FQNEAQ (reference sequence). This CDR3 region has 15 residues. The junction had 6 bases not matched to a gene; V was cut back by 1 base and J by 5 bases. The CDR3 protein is CASSLVGLAKNEQYF. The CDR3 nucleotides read TGTGCCAGCAGCTTAGTGGGACTAGCTAAGAACGAGCAGTACTTC.

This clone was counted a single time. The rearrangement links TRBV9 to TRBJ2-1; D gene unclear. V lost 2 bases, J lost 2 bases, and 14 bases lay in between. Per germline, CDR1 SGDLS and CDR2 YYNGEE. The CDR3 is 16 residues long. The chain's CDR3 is CASSVRPDDPYNEQFF. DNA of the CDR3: TGTGCCAGCAGCGTGCGACCTGACGACCCCTACAATGAGCAGTTCTTC.

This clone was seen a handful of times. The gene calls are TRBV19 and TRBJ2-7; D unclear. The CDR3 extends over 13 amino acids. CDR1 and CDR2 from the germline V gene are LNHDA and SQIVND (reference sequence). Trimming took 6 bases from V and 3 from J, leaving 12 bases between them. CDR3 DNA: TGTGCCAGTAGCCCGACAACCTACTACGAGCAGTACTTC. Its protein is CASSPTTYYEQYF.

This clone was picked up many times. The CDR3 is CASSQPGERGGQETQYF. CDR3 sequence (DNA): TGTGCCAGCAGCCAGCCTGGTGAGCGGGGGGGCCAAGAGACCCAGTACTTC. The chain employs TRBV3-1 (or the pseudogene TRBV3-2) and TRBJ2-5; 10 bases line up with TRBD2. Germline CDR1 and CDR2: LGHDT and YNNKEL (reference sequence). V dropped 3 bases and J dropped 1; count of bases not matched to a gene: 8. The CDR3 has 17 amino acids.

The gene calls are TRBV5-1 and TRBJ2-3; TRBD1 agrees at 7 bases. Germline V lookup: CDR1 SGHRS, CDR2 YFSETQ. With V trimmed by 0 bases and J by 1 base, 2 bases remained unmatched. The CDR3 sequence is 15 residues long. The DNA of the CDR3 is TGCGCCAGCAGCTTGGGACAGGGAGGCACAGATACGCAGTATTTT. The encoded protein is CASSLGQGGTDTQYF.

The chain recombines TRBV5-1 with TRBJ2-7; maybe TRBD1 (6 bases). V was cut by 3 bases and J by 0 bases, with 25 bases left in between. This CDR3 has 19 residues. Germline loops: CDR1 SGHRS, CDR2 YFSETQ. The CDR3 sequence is CASSCGQITIRGVSYEQYF. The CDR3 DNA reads TGCGCCAGCAGCTGCGGACAGATAACAATCCGAGGGGTCTCCTACGAGCAGTACTTC.

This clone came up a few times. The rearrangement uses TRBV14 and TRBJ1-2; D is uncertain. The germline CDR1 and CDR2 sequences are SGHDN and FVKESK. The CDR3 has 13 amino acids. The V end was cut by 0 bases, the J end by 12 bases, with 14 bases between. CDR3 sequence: CASSQDLGKAHTF. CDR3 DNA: TGTGCCAGCAGCCAAGATCTCGGGAAAGCCCACACCTTC.

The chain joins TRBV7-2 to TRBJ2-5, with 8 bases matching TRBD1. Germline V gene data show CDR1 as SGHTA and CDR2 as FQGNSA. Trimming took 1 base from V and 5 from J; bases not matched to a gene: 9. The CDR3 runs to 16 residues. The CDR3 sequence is CASSLVPGQGEETQYF. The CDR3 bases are TGTGCCAGCAGCTTAGTCCCAGGACAGGGCGAGGAGACCCAGTACTTC.

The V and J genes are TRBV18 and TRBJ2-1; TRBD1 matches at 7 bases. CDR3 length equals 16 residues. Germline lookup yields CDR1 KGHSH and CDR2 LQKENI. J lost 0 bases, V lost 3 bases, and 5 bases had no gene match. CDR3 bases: TGTGCCAGCTCACCTCCGGGACAGAGCTCCTACAATGAGCAGTTCTTC. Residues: CASSPPGQSSYNEQFF.

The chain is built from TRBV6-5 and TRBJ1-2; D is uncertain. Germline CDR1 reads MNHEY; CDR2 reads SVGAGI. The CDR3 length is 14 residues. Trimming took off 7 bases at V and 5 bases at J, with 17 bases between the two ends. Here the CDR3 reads CASNSGGSEYGYTF. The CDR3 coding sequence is TGTGCCAGCAATTCGGGAGGGAGTGAATATGGCTACACCTTC.

The CDR3 nucleotides are TGTGCCAGCAGCTTAGGAGGCGGGATAGCCTACGAGCAGTACTTC. Translating gives CASSLGGGIAYEQYF. V gene TRBV7-6 combines with J gene TRBJ2-7, with D possibly TRBD2 on 6 matching bases. Germline V gene sequence: CDR1 SGHVS, CDR2 FNYEAQ. V was shortened by 1 base and J by 2 bases, with 12 bases between the two germline ends. The CDR3 consists of 15 residues.

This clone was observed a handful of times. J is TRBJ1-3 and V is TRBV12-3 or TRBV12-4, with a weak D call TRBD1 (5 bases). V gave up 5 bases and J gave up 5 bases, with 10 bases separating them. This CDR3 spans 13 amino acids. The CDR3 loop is CASSRDVRNTIYF. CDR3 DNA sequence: TGTGCCAGCAGTCGGGACGTTCGAAACACCATATATTTT.

Here the CDR3 reads CASSPFRVPTFGYTF. The CDR3 DNA reads TGTGCCAGCAGCCCGTTTAGAGTACCAACCTTTGGCTACACCTTC. This chain uses TRBV3-1 (or the pseudogene TRBV3-2) with TRBJ1-2; D not resolved. Germline V gene data show CDR1 as LGHDT and CDR2 as YNNKEL (reference sequence). V was shortened by 4 bases and J by 7 bases, with 19 bases between the two germline ends. This CDR3 is built from 15 residues.

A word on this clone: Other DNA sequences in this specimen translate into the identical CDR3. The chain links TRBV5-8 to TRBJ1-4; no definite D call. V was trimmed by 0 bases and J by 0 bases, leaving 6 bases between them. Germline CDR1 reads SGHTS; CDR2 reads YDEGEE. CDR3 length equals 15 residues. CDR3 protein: CASSLAVATNEKLFF. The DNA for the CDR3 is TGTGCCAGCAGCTTGGCGGTTGCAACTAATGAAAAACTGTTTTTT.

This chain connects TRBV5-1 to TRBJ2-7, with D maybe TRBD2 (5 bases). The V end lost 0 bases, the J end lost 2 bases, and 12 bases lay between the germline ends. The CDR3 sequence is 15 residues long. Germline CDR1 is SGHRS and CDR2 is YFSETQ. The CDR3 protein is CASSLGGAATYEQYF. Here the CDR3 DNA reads TGCGCCAGCAGCTTGGGGGGAGCGGCCACCTACGAGCAGTACTTC.

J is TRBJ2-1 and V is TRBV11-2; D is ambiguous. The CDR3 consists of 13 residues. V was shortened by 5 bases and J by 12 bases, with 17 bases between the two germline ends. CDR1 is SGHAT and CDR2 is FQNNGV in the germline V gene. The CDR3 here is CASSPIRVQGQFF. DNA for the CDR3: TGTGCCAGCAGCCCCATCCGGGTCCAAGGGCAGTTCTTC.

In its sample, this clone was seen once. The DNA of the CDR3 is TGCGCCAGCAGGTGGGCAGGAACAACTAATGAAAAACTGTTTTTT. Encoded protein: CASRWAGTTNEKLFF. The gene calls are TRBV4-3 and TRBJ1-4; D not certain. The CDR3 runs 15 residues. V was clipped by 6 bases and J by 0 bases, with 11 bases between them. Germline V CDR1 and CDR2: LGHNA, YSLEER.

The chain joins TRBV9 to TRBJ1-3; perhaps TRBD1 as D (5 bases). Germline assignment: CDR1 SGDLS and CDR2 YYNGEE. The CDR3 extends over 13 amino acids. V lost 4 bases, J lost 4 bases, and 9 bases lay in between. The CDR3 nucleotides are TGTGCCAGCAGCCCCGGGGACGGAAACACCATATATTTT. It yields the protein CASSPGDGNTIYF.

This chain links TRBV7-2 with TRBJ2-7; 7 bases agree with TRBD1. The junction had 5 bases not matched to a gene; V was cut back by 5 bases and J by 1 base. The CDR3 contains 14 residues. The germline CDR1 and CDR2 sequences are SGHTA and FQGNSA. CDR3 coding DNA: TGTGCCAGCAGCCATCCGGGACAGTCCTACGAGCAGTACTTC. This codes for CASSHPGQSYEQYF.

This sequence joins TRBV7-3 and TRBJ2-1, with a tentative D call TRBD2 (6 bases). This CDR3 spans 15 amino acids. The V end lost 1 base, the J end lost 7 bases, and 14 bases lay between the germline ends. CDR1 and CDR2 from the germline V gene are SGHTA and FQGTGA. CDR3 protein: CASSLSREVSNEQFF. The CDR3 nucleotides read TGTGCCAGCAGCTTAAGCAGGGAGGTTTCGAATGAGCAGTTCTTC.

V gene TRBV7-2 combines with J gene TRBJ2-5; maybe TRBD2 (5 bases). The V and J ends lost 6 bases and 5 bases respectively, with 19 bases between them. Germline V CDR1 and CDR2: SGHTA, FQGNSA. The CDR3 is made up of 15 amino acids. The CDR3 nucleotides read TGTGCCAGCAGTTTAATGGGAGAAGTCGGGGAGACCCAGTACTTC. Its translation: CASSLMGEVGETQYF.